There are a few counts of the clone carrying this T cell receptor beta chain. The protocol was immunoSEQ multiplex PCR, while the TCRdb copy is restricted to in-frame clones and leaves out a portion. This sample has fewer than 250,000 clones; roughly 84% occur once, and the top ten carry less than 8%. The data derive from a study of blood T cell repertoires in COVID-19. Cohort placement rested on clinical history that participants reported themselves. The clonotype was recovered from a man under 40 in a cohort exposed to, infected with or recovered from COVID-19 (not recorded which). The material sequenced was PBMCs or T cells enriched from blood (not recorded which).

The DNA of the CDR3 is TGTGCCAGCAGCTTGTCCTGGGCTGTTGAGCAGTACTTC. It translates to CASSLSWAVEQYF. The chain is built from TRBV5-4 and TRBJ2-7; no definite D call. Germline-derived CDR1 and CDR2 are SGHNT and YYREEE (reference sequence). Trimming shortened V by 1 base and J by 7 bases, and 12 bases separated the two germline ends. This CDR3 region has 13 residues.